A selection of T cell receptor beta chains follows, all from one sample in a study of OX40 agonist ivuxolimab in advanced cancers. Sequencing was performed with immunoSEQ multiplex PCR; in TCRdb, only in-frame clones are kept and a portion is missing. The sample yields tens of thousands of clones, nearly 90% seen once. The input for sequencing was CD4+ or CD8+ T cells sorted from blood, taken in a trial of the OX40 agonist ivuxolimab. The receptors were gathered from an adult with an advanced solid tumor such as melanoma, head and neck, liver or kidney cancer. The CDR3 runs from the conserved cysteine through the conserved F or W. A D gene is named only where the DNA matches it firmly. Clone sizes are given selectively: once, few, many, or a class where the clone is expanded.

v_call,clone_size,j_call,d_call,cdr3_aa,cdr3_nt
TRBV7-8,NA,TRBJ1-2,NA,CASSLVGAGGYTF,TGTGCCAGCAGCTTAGTTGGGGCGGGTGGCTACACCTTC
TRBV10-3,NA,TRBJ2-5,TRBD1,CAISPGQGQETQYF,TGTGCCATCAGCCCGGGACAGGGCCAAGAGACCCAGTACTTC
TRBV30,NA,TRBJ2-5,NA,CAWSWGEETQYF,TGTGCCTGGAGTTGGGGAGAAGAGACCCAGTACTTC
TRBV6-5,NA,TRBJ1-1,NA,CASRTSGDNTEAFF,TGTGCCAGCAGAACTTCGGGGGATAACACTGAAGCTTTCTTT
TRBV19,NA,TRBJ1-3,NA,CASSLSGNTIYF,TGTGCCAGTAGTCTTTCTGGAAACACCATATATTTT
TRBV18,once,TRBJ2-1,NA,CASSPDAVYNEQFF,TGTGCCAGCTCACCTGATGCCGTCTACAATGAGCAGTTCTTC
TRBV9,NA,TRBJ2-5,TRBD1,CASSPGDRAQETQYF,TGTGCCAGCAGCCCTGGGGACAGGGCACAAGAGACCCAGTACTTC
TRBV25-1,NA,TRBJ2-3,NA,CASSILPTDTQYF,TGTGCCAGCAGTATTCTTCCCACAGATACGCAGTATTTT
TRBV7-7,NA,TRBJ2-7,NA,CASSPGPSSYEQYF,TGTGCCAGCAGCCCCGGTCCCAGCTCCTACGAGCAGTACTTC
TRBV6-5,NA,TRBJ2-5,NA,CASSRWTQYF,TGTGCCAGCAGCCGGTGGACCCAGTACTTC
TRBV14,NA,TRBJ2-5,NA,CASSQGNWETQYF,TGTGCCAGCAGCCAAGGGAATTGGGAGACCCAGTACTTC
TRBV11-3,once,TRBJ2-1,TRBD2,CASSPATSGDYNEQFF,TGTGCCAGCAGCCCGGCGACTAGCGGGGACTACAATGAGCAGTTCTTC
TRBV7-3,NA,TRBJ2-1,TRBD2,CASSPKGGLAGNAYNEQFF,TGTGCCAGCAGCCCTAAAGGGGGGCTAGCGGGAAATGCCTACAATGAGCAGTTCTTC
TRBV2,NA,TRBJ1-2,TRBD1,CASSDRGPGYTF,TGTGCCAGCAGTGACAGGGGGCCCGGCTACACCTTC
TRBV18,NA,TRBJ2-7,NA,CASSPGNRGGSYEQYF,TGTGCCAGCTCACCAGGGAACAGGGGGGGTTCCTACGAGCAGTACTTC
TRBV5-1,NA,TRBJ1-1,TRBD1,CASSATGFTEAFF,TGCGCCAGCAGCGCGACAGGGTTCACTGAAGCTTTCTTT
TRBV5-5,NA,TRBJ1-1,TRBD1,CASRIPGTANTEAFF,TGTGCCAGCAGGATTCCCGGGACAGCGAACACTGAAGCTTTCTTT
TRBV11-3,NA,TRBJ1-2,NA,CASSLTYGYTF,TGTGCCAGCAGCTTAACGTATGGCTACACCTTC
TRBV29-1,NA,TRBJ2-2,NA,CSGAVAVNTGELFF,TGCAGCGGGGCGGTGGCGGTGAACACCGGGGAGCTGTTTTTT
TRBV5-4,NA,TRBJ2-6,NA,CASSFSGTGANVLTF,TGTGCCAGCAGCTTCAGTGGGACTGGGGCCAACGTCCTGACTTTC
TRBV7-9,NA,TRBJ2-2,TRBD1,CASSLSGTGVTGELFF,TGTGCCAGCAGCTTAAGCGGGACAGGGGTGACCGGGGAGCTGTTTTTT
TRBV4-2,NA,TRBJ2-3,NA,CASSPQVVPSTDTQYF,TGTGCCAGCAGCCCCCAGGTGGTCCCTAGCACAGATACGCAGTATTTT
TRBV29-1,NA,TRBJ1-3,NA,CSAFKGTGNTIYF,TGCAGCGCATTTAAAGGGACTGGAAACACCATATATTTT
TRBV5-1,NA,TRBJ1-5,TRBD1,CASSPGTGGNQPQHF,TGCGCCAGCAGCCCTGGGACAGGGGGCAATCAGCCCCAGCATTTT
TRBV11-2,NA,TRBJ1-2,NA,CASSLDLDGRDGYTF,TGTGCCAGCAGCTTAGATCTAGATGGCAGGGACGGCTACACCTTC
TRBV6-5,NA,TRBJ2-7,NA,CASSDRGTAYEQYF,TGTGCCAGCAGTGACCGAGGAACAGCCTACGAGCAGTACTTC
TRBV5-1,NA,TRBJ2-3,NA,CASSRGSSPDTQYF,TGCGCCAGCAGCAGGGGATCTTCCCCAGATACGCAGTATTTT
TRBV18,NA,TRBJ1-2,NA,CASSPSPPGNYGYTF,TGTGCCAGCTCACCAAGCCCCCCGGGAAACTATGGCTACACCTTC